Presented here are 29 T cell receptor beta chains from one specimen sequenced in a study of vaccination effects on CD4 cells after COVID-19. Their antigen targets remain unknown. The data were produced by immunoSEQ multiplex PCR, yet TCRdb's version contains in-frame clones alone and is incomplete. The sample carries tens of thousands of clones, 65% to 80% recorded once. At the end of roughly 9 days of culture, CD4+ T cells were isolated. Everyone in the study got two shots of either the BNT162b2 or mRNA-1273 vaccine. The sample consisted of CD4+ T cells from PBMCs cultured without peptide, taken after COVID-19 vaccination. The receptors were gathered from a human donor who received a COVID-19 vaccine.

V gene TRBV2 combines with J gene TRBJ2-1; D is possibly TRBD2 (6 bases). Trimming shortened V by 11 bases and J by 4 bases, and 9 bases separated the two germline ends. Looked up from germline, CDR1 is SNHLY and CDR2 is FYNNEI. The CDR3 is 11 amino acids. In nucleotides, the CDR3 is TGTGCCGGGGGGTGGTACAATGAGCAGTTCTTC. Translated, it gives CAGGWYNEQFF.

This clone occurred once. This chain connects TRBV6-5 to TRBJ1-5; 9 bases map to TRBD1. This CDR3 has 15 amino acids. V trimming: 10 bases; J trimming: 1 base; junction bases outside the gene matches: 8. CDR1 and CDR2 from the germline V gene are MNHEY and SVGAGI. This CDR3 reads CATKRDRASNQPQHF. Here the CDR3 DNA reads TGTGCCACCAAACGGGACAGGGCGAGCAATCAGCCCCAGCATTTT.

The chain is built from TRBV11-2 and TRBJ2-7, with D hard to call. CDR1 SGHAT and CDR2 FQNNGV come from the germline V gene. Trimming shortened V by 1 base and J by 6 bases, and 13 bases separated the two germline ends. The CDR3 contains 14 residues. This chain's CDR3 is CASSLGLGSIEQYV. In DNA form, the CDR3 reads TGTGCCAGCAGCTTAGGGTTAGGGTCGATCGAGCAGTACGTC.

The chain has TRBV11-3 and TRBJ1-5; the match to TRBD1 covers 7 bases. CDR1 and CDR2 from the germline V gene are SGHNT and YENEEA. V was pared by 1 base and J by 3 bases, with 18 bases of the junction left unmatched. The CDR3 runs 20 residues. The CDR3 region is CASSLGIRENRDRNNQPQHF. CDR3 nucleotides: TGTGCCAGCAGCTTAGGGATTAGGGAGAACCGGGACAGAAACAATCAGCCCCAGCATTTT.

The rearrangement joins TRBV18 to TRBJ2-5, with D possibly TRBD1 on 5 matching bases. Deletions cut 2 bases from V and 4 bases from J, with 14 bases between. CDR1 and CDR2 (germline): KGHSH, LQKENI. This CDR3 is built from 15 residues. CDR3 in DNA: TGTGCCAGCTCACCAAGCAGCAGGGTGCGAGAGACCCAGTACTTC. Its protein is CASSPSSRVRETQYF.

This clone was counted a single time. The chain joins TRBV5-1 to TRBJ1-2; D unclear. CDR1 and CDR2 from the germline V gene are SGHRS and YFSETQ. The CDR3 extends over 14 amino acids. V gave up 3 bases and J gave up 8 bases, with 17 bases separating them. CDR3: CASSSGHRLGGYTF. In DNA, the CDR3 is TGCGCCAGCAGCTCCGGTCACAGATTAGGGGGCTACACCTTC.

This chain connects TRBV18 to TRBJ1-6, with D possibly TRBD1 on 5 matching bases. CDR1 is KGHSH and CDR2 is LQKENI in the germline V gene. V shed 3 bases and J shed 5 bases, with 20 bases lying between them. The CDR3 has 18 amino acids. CDR3 protein: CASSPLQIAAQDNSPLHF. Here the CDR3 DNA reads TGTGCCAGCTCACCGCTCCAAATCGCAGCACAGGATAATTCACCCCTCCACTTT.

This sequence joins TRBV6-5 and TRBJ1-2; no clear D gene. The CDR3 runs 15 residues. Trimming removed 6 bases from V and 7 bases from J, with 21 bases in between. Germline-derived CDR1 and CDR2 are MNHEY and SVGAGI. The CDR3, as DNA: TGTGCCAGCAGGATCACTAGGGATCCCGAGGGTGGCTACACCTTC. Its protein is CASRITRDPEGGYTF.

The J gene is TRBJ2-7, the V gene TRBV10-3; D is possibly TRBD1 or TRBD2 (5 bases each). Germline CDR1 is ENHRY and CDR2 is SYGVKD. The V gene lost 4 bases and the J gene lost 0 bases, with 7 bases spanning the gap. The CDR3 is 13 residues long. Here the CDR3 reads CAISGGSSYEQYV. In DNA form, the CDR3 reads TGTGCCATCAGTGGGGGGAGCTCCTACGAGCAGTACGTC.

CDR3: CASSMQNTEKLFF. Here the CDR3 DNA reads TGTGCCAGCAGCATGCAGAACACCGAAAAACTGTTTTTT. The chain is built from TRBV5-4 and TRBJ1-4, with D unresolved. Per germline, CDR1 SGHNT and CDR2 YYREEE (reference sequence). CDR3 size: 13 residues. V lost 4 bases, J lost 8 bases, and 12 bases lay in between.

The chain joins TRBV29-1 to TRBJ2-3, with D possibly matching TRBD2 (5 bases). The CDR3 covers 11 residues. Germline values: CDR1 SQVTM, CDR2 ANQGSEA. V was pared by 8 bases and J by 0 bases, with 6 bases between. Here the CDR3 DNA reads TGCAGCTCGGGGAGCACAGATACGCAGTATTTT. Its translation: CSSGSTDTQYF.

This clone has just one count. The chain joins TRBV6-5 to TRBJ1-5; no clear D gene. The CDR3 totals 14 residues. V was shortened by 8 bases and J by 2 bases, with 13 bases between the two germline ends. Per germline, CDR1 MNHEY and CDR2 SVGAGI. CDR3 loop: CASCRDGGNQPQHF. CDR3 bases: TGTGCCAGCTGCCGGGATGGAGGCAATCAGCCCCAGCATTTT.

Only one count was recorded for this clone. The chain joins TRBV30 to TRBJ1-2, with unresolved D. The ends were cut back, 0 bases at V and 11 bases at J, with 13 bases in the middle. CDR3 length: 12 amino acids. Per the germline V gene, CDR1 is GTSNPN and CDR2 is SVGIG (reference sequence). The CDR3 protein is CAWSVPGLRYTF. The CDR3 DNA follows: TGTGCCTGGAGTGTACCGGGGTTAAGGTACACCTTC.

V usage is TRBV4-3 and J usage is TRBJ1-1; D is ambiguous. Trimming left V 1 base short and J 5 bases short, with 5 bases between. In germline, CDR1 is LGHNA, CDR2 YSLEER. This CDR3 spans 12 amino acids. The CDR3 reads CASSQVGTEAFF. The CDR3 DNA follows: TGCGCCAGCAGCCAAGTGGGGACTGAAGCTTTCTTT.

Concerning this clone: Other DNA sequences within the sample encode an identical CDR3. J is TRBJ1-1 and V is TRBV10-3, with no clear D. CDR1 and CDR2 from the germline V gene are ENHRY and SYGVKD. The CDR3 totals 14 residues. With 3 bases removed from V and 2 bases from J, the gap between germline ends came to 10 bases. CDR3 region: CAISERATNTEAFF. DNA of the CDR3: TGTGCCATCAGTGAAAGGGCCACAAACACTGAAGCTTTCTTT.

The chain links TRBV14 to TRBJ2-3; D is perhaps TRBD1 or TRBD2 (5 bases each). From germline, CDR1 is SGHDN and CDR2 FVKESK. V gave up 4 bases and J gave up 10 bases, with 15 bases separating them. The CDR3 length is 13 residues. The chain's CDR3 is CASSLGTPSPQYF. The CDR3 bases are TGTGCCAGCAGCCTCGGGACGCCCAGCCCGCAGTATTTT.

The chain joins TRBV14 to TRBJ1-3; TRBD1 aligns across 7 bases. CDR3 length: 14 amino acids. Looked up from germline, CDR1 is SGHDN and CDR2 is FVKESK. The V and J ends lost 4 bases and 2 bases, in that order; junction bases with no gene match: 2. The CDR3 DNA sequence: TGTGCCAGCAGCCTGACAGGGCCTGGAAACACCATATATTTT. Translation: CASSLTGPGNTIYF. The full variable domain, its missing parts supplied by reference TRBV14 and TRBJ1-3, is EAGVTQFPSHSVIEKGQTVTLRCDPISGHDNLYWYRRVMGKEIKFLLHFVKESKQDESGMPNNRFLAERTGGTYSTLKVQPAELEDSGVYFCASSLTGPGNTIYFGEGSWLTVV.

The J gene is TRBJ1-5, the V gene TRBV30, with D unresolved. CDR3 length: 17 amino acids. The V gene's germline CDR1 is GTSNPN and CDR2 SVGIG (reference sequence). V was cut by 3 bases and J by 0 bases, with 18 bases left in between. The CDR3 bases are TGTGCCTGGAGCGACCGATGGAGGCGGACTAGCAATCAGCCCCAGCATTTT. This gives the protein CAWSDRWRRTSNQPQHF.

The genes are TRBV18 and TRBJ2-1, with D unclear. Germline V gene sequence: CDR1 KGHSH, CDR2 LQKENI. CDR3 length equals 13 residues. V gave up 5 bases and J gave up 5 bases, with 10 bases separating them. The CDR3 reads CASSFTGNNEQFF. CDR3 in DNA: TGTGCCAGCTCATTCACGGGTAACAATGAGCAGTTCTTC.

The sample holds a few counts of this clone. This chain links TRBV5-6 with TRBJ1-5, with 7 nucleotides matching TRBD1. With V trimmed by 4 bases and J by 4 bases, 11 bases remained unmatched. Per the germline V gene, CDR1 is SGHDT and CDR2 is YYEEEE. The CDR3 is 16 residues long. CDR3 DNA: TGTGCCAGCAGCCCGAGGACAGGCGGGACTAATCAGCCCCAGCATTTT. Amino acid sequence: CASSPRTGGTNQPQHF.

This rearrangement joins TRBV9 to TRBJ1-1, with D perhaps TRBD1 (5 bases). The germline CDR1 and CDR2 sequences are SGDLS and YYNGEE. V dropped 0 bases and J dropped 7 bases, with 16 bases sitting between them. This CDR3 comprises 15 residues. The CDR3 reads CASSVAHGGGGEAFF. As DNA, the CDR3 is TGTGCCAGCAGCGTAGCCCACGGGGGTGGAGGTGAAGCTTTCTTT.

This clone was detected a few times. This sequence joins TRBV9 and TRBJ2-2, with D perhaps matching TRBD1 (5 bases). The CDR3 totals 13 residues. V lost 4 bases, J lost 6 bases, and 10 bases lay in between. The germline CDR1 and CDR2 sequences are SGDLS and YYNGEE. Written as DNA, the CDR3 is TGTGCCAGCAGCAGGGGTGGGGCCGGGGAGCTGTTTTTT. Protein: CASSRGGAGELFF.

This sequence joins TRBV30 and TRBJ2-5; possibly TRBD2 for D (5 bases). This CDR3 region has 13 residues. The germline V gene encodes CDR1 GTSNPN and CDR2 SVGIG (reference sequence). Written as DNA, the CDR3 is TGTGCTTCGGAGCGCGGAGACGGGGTGACCCAGTACTTC. Protein product: CASERGDGVTQYF.

For the CDR3, the DNA is TGCGCCAGCAGCTTGGCAGGGTCCCTCGGCTACACCTTC. It is translated as CASSLAGSLGYTF. The chain has TRBV5-1 and TRBJ1-2; D may be TRBD1 (5 bases). V was clipped by 0 bases and J by 8 bases, with 11 bases between them. The V gene's germline CDR1 is SGHRS and CDR2 YFSETQ. This CDR3 contains 13 residues.

The chain has TRBV5-1 and TRBJ2-7, with 8 bases aligning to TRBD1. There are 17 residues in the CDR3. The trim removed 4 bases at V and 6 bases at J, leaving 18 bases unmatched. Germline CDR1 is SGHRS and CDR2 is YFSETQ. CDR3 nucleotides: TGCGCCAGCAGCCCCTACTCAGGGGGCTTTGAAGGCGCCGAGCAGTACGTC. Amino acid sequence: CASSPYSGGFEGAEQYV.

CDR3: CASSQDKSASGGVTDTQYF. CDR3 nucleotides: TGCGCCAGCAGCCAAGATAAGTCGGCTAGCGGGGGGGTAACAGATACGCAGTATTTT. The V and J genes are TRBV4-3 and TRBJ2-3; 12 bases are a match to TRBD2. Per the germline V gene, CDR1 is LGHNA and CDR2 is YSLEER. Germline trimming cut 0 bases from V and 3 bases from J; bases unmatched to any gene: 10. The CDR3 is 19 residues long.

The chain is built from TRBV2 and TRBJ2-1; 14 nucleotides line up with TRBD2. Germline V gene sequence: CDR1 SNHLY, CDR2 FYNNEI. The CDR3 runs to 15 residues. The junction had 7 bases not matched to a gene; V was cut back by 6 bases and J by 9 bases. CDR3 in DNA: TGTGCCAGCAGCAGACTAGCGGGGGGGCAGGGTGAGCAGTTCTTC. This translates into CASSRLAGGQGEQFF.

The chain recombines TRBV27 with TRBJ2-5, with D possibly matching TRBD2 (5 bases). The germline gives CDR1 MNHEY, CDR2 SMNVEV (reference sequence). This CDR3 contains 14 residues. V was trimmed by 6 bases and J by 4 bases, leaving 15 bases between them. Here the CDR3 reads CASSKSGFPETQYF. CDR3 nucleotides: TGTGCCAGCAGCAAAAGCGGCTTTCCAGAGACCCAGTACTTC.

The chain combines TRBV29-1 with TRBJ2-5; perhaps TRBD1 as D (5 bases). Germline-derived CDR1 and CDR2 are SQVTM and ANQGSEA. V lost 7 bases and J lost 2, with 11 bases in between. CDR3 length: 12 amino acids. CDR3: CSALGQQETQYF. Here the CDR3 DNA reads TGCAGCGCCCTGGGGCAACAAGAGACCCAGTACTTC.